The 15 T cell receptor beta chains reported below all come from one sample, sequenced in a study of T-cell reconstitution after alpha-beta-depleted transplantation in children. As it was prepared, the TCRbeta library received unique molecular identifiers. MiXCR was run by TCRdb on the PCR reads, yielding one entry per CDR3 protein. The sample has tens of thousands of distinct CDR3 sequences; about 5.8% are singletons. The material sequenced was PBMCs, mostly from graft donor cells, taken 180 days after TCRalphabeta/CD19-depleted stem cell transplant. The receptors originated from a male patient between 10 and 17 years old who had a stem cell transplant for acute myeloid leukemia, so the T cells may come from the graft donor.

This clonotype was seen many times. This chain links TRBV7-2 with TRBJ2-7; 7 bases align to TRBD1. The CDR3 length is 14 residues. With V trimmed by 1 base and J by 3 bases, 3 bases remained unmatched. Looked up from germline, CDR1 is SGHTA and CDR2 is FQGNSA. The CDR3 spells CASSLVPGGYEQYF. The CDR3 DNA follows: TGTGCCAGCAGCTTAGTTCCAGGGGGCTACGAGCAGTACTTC.

This clonotype was observed many times. This chain joins TRBV7-3 and TRBJ2-1, with D perhaps TRBD2 (5 bases). From germline, CDR1 is SGHTA and CDR2 FQGTGA. The CDR3 totals 14 residues. Trimming stripped 4 bases from V and 9 bases from J, with 16 bases between. The CDR3 spells CASSSNLPRGEQFF. DNA of the CDR3: TGTGCCAGCAGCTCCAACCTTCCCCGGGGTGAGCAGTTCTTC.

This clonotype was detected many times. The V call is TRBV10-3, the J call TRBJ1-1, with D hard to call. V lost 3 bases and J 5 bases, leaving 7 bases between the germline ends. This CDR3 has 12 residues. Germline CDR1 ENHRY, CDR2 SYGVKD. CDR3 loop: CAISEGGTEAFF. DNA of the CDR3: TGTGCCATCAGTGAAGGAGGGACTGAAGCTTTCTTT.

By share, this clonotype ranks as medium-sized (0.01 to 0.1%). The rearrangement joins TRBV7-9 to TRBJ2-7, with TRBD2 identical over 13 bases. The CDR3 is 19 residues long. Germline assignment: CDR1 SEHNR and CDR2 FQNEAQ (reference sequence). The ends lost 5 bases at V and 4 bases at J; junction bases unmatched: 17. The CDR3 DNA is TGTGCCAGCAGCGCCAACCCCTCACGACTAGCGGGAGGTTTGTACGAGCAGTACTTC. Translating gives CASSANPSRLAGGLYEQYF. Full variable domain (remainder filled in from reference TRBV7-9 and TRBJ2-7): DTGVSQNPRHKITKRGQNVTFRCDPISEHNRLYWYRQTLGQGPEFLTYFQNEAQLEKSRLLSDRFSAERPKGSFSTLEIQRTEQGDSAMYLCASSANPSRLAGGLYEQYFGPGTRLTVT.

Many counts were recorded for this clonotype. The CDR3 DNA sequence: TGCAGTGCTTACCTAACGGGGACAGGGGTTTTAGATGAGCAGTTCTTC. Its protein product is CSAYLTGTGVLDEQFF. The chain links TRBV20-1 to TRBJ2-1; TRBD1 matches 10 bases. CDR3 length: 16 amino acids. CDR1 and CDR2 from the germline V gene are DFQATT and SNEGSKA (reference sequence). Trimming took 5 bases from V and 8 from J; bases not matched to a gene: 15.

Many counts were recorded for this clonotype. The rearrangement uses TRBV4-1 and TRBJ2-5, with D possibly being TRBD1 (5 bases). The CDR3 consists of 14 residues. The V and J ends lost 4 bases and 5 bases respectively, with 14 bases between them. The germline gives CDR1 MGHRA, CDR2 YSYEKL. In DNA, the CDR3 is TGCGCCAGCAGCCCGGGCGCAGGGCAGGAGACCCAGTACTTC. This sequence encodes CASSPGAGQETQYF.

This clonotype was seen at least ten times. The J gene is TRBJ2-5, the V gene TRBV7-2; TRBD2 aligns across 9 bases. V shed 6 bases, J shed 2 bases, and the junction held 10 bases outside the gene matches. The CDR3 runs 16 residues. Looked up from germline, CDR1 is SGHTA and CDR2 is FQGNSA. CDR3 DNA sequence: TGTGCCAGCAGTCTCGGGCGGGGGGGTGGACAAGAGACCCAGTACTTC. It translates to CASSLGRGGGQETQYF.

The rearrangement joins TRBV7-9 to TRBJ2-2, with D possibly matching TRBD2 (6 bases). Germline values: CDR1 SEHNR, CDR2 FQNEAQ (reference sequence). The V end lost 9 bases, the J end lost 4 bases, and 12 bases lay between the germline ends. The CDR3 is made up of 13 amino acids. CDR3 region: CARGGGVTGELFF. The CDR3 bases are TGTGCCAGGGGCGGAGGGGTCACCGGGGAGCTGTTTTTT.

This clonotype was counted at least ten times. The CDR3 loop is CSVEVPRTPGWYEQYF. The DNA for the CDR3 is TGCAGCGTTGAAGTACCCCGGACACCTGGCTGGTACGAGCAGTACTTC. The V gene is TRBV29-1, the J gene TRBJ2-7; TRBD1 might be the D (5 bases). The CDR3 extends over 16 amino acids. Germline V gene sequence: CDR1 SQVTM, CDR2 ANQGSEA. The V end was cut by 1 base, the J end by 4 bases, with 20 bases between.

This clonotype was observed at least ten times. CDR3 in amino acids: CASTFSGRALGSYEQFF. The DNA for the CDR3 is TGTGCCAGCACTTTTAGCGGGAGGGCCCTTGGTAGCTATGAGCAGTTCTTC. The chain has TRBV28 and TRBJ2-1; 11 bases agree with TRBD2. The CDR3 sequence is 17 residues long. CDR1 and CDR2 (germline): MDHEN, SYDVKM. Trimming took 7 bases from V and 8 from J; bases not matched to a gene: 16.

This clonotype came up many times. This chain joins TRBV6-5 and TRBJ2-7, with D tentatively TRBD2 (7 bases). The V end was cut by 4 bases, the J end by 6 bases, with 16 bases between. The CDR3 covers 14 residues. Looked up from germline, CDR1 is MNHEY and CDR2 is SVGAGI. DNA of the CDR3: TGTGCCAGCAGTTTAGGACTAGGGGGAGCCGAGCAGTACTTC. Encoded protein: CASSLGLGGAEQYF.

Many counts were recorded for this clonotype. The rearrangement links TRBV5-1 to TRBJ2-7; D unclear. The CDR3 contains 14 residues. Trimming took off 4 bases at V and 3 bases at J, with 14 bases between the two ends. Germline V gene data show CDR1 as SGHRS and CDR2 as YFSETQ. The CDR3 nucleotides are TGCGCCAGCAGCCCCGCAGTCAGTGACTACGAGCAGTACTTC. Protein product: CASSPAVSDYEQYF.

This clonotype was detected ten times or more. This chain connects TRBV24-1 to TRBJ2-1; a possible D gene is TRBD1 (6 bases). Trimming took off 5 bases at V and 6 bases at J, with 13 bases between the two ends. There are 14 residues in the CDR3. Germline CDR1 KGHDR, CDR2 SFDVKD. The CDR3 sequence: CATSGEGGTNEQFF. Here the CDR3 DNA reads TGTGCCACCAGTGGTGAAGGGGGAACCAATGAGCAGTTCTTC.

This clonotype was detected ten times or more. The chain carries TRBV28 and TRBJ1-5; 7 bases match TRBD1. V lost 4 bases, J lost 8 bases, and 2 bases stayed unmatched. Germline CDR1 is MDHEN and CDR2 is SYDVKM. The CDR3 is made up of 12 amino acids. The CDR3 DNA reads TGTGCCAGCAGTTCTGGACAGGAGCCCCAGCATTTT. It is translated as CASSSGQEPQHF.

The chain uses TRBV2 and TRBJ1-2; TRBD1 matches at 9 bases. Germline loops: CDR1 SNHLY, CDR2 FYNNEI. This CDR3 contains 19 residues. The V gene end was trimmed by 11 bases and the J gene end by 4 bases; junction bases not matched to a gene: 26. This chain's CDR3 is CAFSPDIASGQGGIYGYTF. CDR3 nucleotide sequence: TGTGCCTTCAGTCCCGATATTGCCTCGGGACAGGGTGGTATCTATGGCTACACCTTC.